Listed below are T cell receptor beta chains from one sample, sequenced in a study of blood T cell repertoires in COVID-19. Sequencing was performed with immunoSEQ multiplex PCR; in TCRdb, only in-frame clones are kept and a portion is missing. The data show roughly 230,000 clones, roughly 85% seen once. Sample: peripheral blood. Every receptor here comes from a woman over 75 with acute or convalescent COVID-19. The CDR3 runs from the conserved cysteine through the conserved F or W. D genes are given only for firm matches. Some rows mark clone size as missing; the rest say once, few, many or name a class of expanded clone.

abundance	d_gene	v_gene	j_gene	CDR3aa	CDR3nt
-	-	TRBV7-2	TRBJ1-2	CASSPYGASPGYTF	TGTGCCAGCAGCCCCTATGGGGCCTCGCCTGGCTACACCTTC
-	TRBD1	TRBV10-3	TRBJ1-3	CAISGTGGLSSGNTIYF	TGTGCCATCAGTGGCACAGGGGGACTGAGCTCTGGAAACACCATATATTTT
-	-	TRBV5-8	TRBJ1-5	CASSVGTNNQPQHF	TGTGCCAGCAGCGTCGGGACAAACAATCAGCCCCAGCATTTT
-	-	TRBV11-2	TRBJ2-3	CASSLEIGLDTQYF	TGTGCCAGCAGCTTAGAAATCGGTCTGGATACGCAGTATTTT
-	TRBD1	TRBV11-3	TRBJ1-2	CASSLASPGGGYGYTF	TGTGCCAGCAGCTTAGCATCTCCAGGGGGCGGATATGGCTACACCTTC
-	-	TRBV27	TRBJ2-2	CASSLSGGIGGELFF	TGTGCCAGCAGTTTGAGTGGGGGGATCGGCGGGGAGCTGTTTTTT
-	-	TRBV6-1	TRBJ2-1	CASSELLPYNEQFF	TGTGCCAGCAGTGAACTGCTACCCTACAATGAGCAGTTCTTC
-	TRBD2	TRBV19	TRBJ2-3	CASSSLQGRSGITQYF	TGTGCCAGTAGTTCCCTCCAAGGGCGCAGCGGGATTACGCAGTATTTT
-	-	TRBV12-3/TRBV12-4	TRBJ1-2	CASSDRRRYGYTF	TGTGCCAGCAGCGACAGGAGGAGGTATGGCTACACCTTC
-	-	TRBV29-1	TRBJ1-2	CSVGQQLVNYGYTF	TGCAGCGTCGGACAGCAACTAGTTAACTATGGCTACACCTTC
-	-	TRBV12-3/TRBV12-4	TRBJ2-2	CASSFKRTGELFF	TGTGCCAGCAGTTTTAAGAGGACCGGGGAGCTGTTTTTT
-	-	TRBV14	TRBJ2-3	CASSQDLARTDTQYF	TGTGCCAGCAGCCAAGATCTAGCGAGGACAGATACGCAGTATTTT
once	-	TRBV15	TRBJ1-1	CATSRDRGNTEAFF	TGTGCCACCAGCAGAGATAGGGGGAACACTGAAGCTTTCTTT
-	TRBD2	TRBV7-9	TRBJ2-6	CASSALAGPSSGANVLTF	TGTGCCAGCAGCGCACTAGCGGGGCCCAGCTCTGGGGCCAACGTCCTGACTTTC
many	-	TRBV6-1	TRBJ1-5	CASSDGTSQPQHF	TGTGCCAGCAGTGACGGGACATCTCAGCCCCAGCATTTT
-	-	TRBV9	TRBJ1-5	CASSVGGASNQPQHF	TGTGCCAGCAGCGTAGGTGGGGCTAGCAATCAGCCCCAGCATTTT
-	-	TRBV6-6	TRBJ1-1	CASKASGDTEAFF	TGTGCCAGCAAGGCATCAGGGGACACTGAAGCTTTCTTT
-	-	TRBV19	TRBJ1-4	CASSTRTLINEKLFF	TGTGCCAGTAGTACACGGACTCTGATTAATGAAAAACTGTTTTTT
-	-	TRBV6-2/TRBV6-3	TRBJ2-2	CASSYSVRDSTGELFF	TGTGCCAGCAGTTACTCCGTCCGGGACTCAACCGGGGAGCTGTTTTTT
-	-	TRBV5-4	TRBJ2-3	CASSLDRHPTDTQYF	TGTGCCAGCAGCTTGGACAGGCACCCCACAGATACGCAGTATTTT
-	TRBD1	TRBV7-2	TRBJ2-7	CASSWAGGYEQYF	TGTGCCAGCAGCTGGGCAGGGGGCTACGAGCAGTACTTC
-	-	TRBV5-4	TRBJ1-1	CASSLQVRSEAFF	TGTGCCAGCAGCCTACAGGTAAGGTCTGAAGCTTTCTTT
-	TRBD1	TRBV14	TRBJ1-3	CASRLTGTGNGNTIYF	TGTGCCAGCAGACTCACCGGGACAGGGAATGGAAACACCATATATTTT
-	-	TRBV15	TRBJ1-1	CATSRTPHAQDTEAFF	TGTGCCACCAGTAGAACTCCGCACGCGCAAGACACTGAAGCTTTCTTT
-	-	TRBV27	TRBJ2-1	CASSLWSGNYNEQFF	TGTGCCAGCAGTTTGTGGTCGGGGAATTACAATGAGCAGTTCTTC
once	TRBD1	TRBV12-3/TRBV12-4	TRBJ2-7	CASIAGGTYEQYF	TGTGCCAGCATCGCAGGGGGCACCTACGAGCAGTACTTC
-	-	TRBV7-2	TRBJ1-2	CASSLASEYGYTF	TGTGCCAGCAGCTTAGCATCGGAGTATGGCTACACCTTC
few	-	TRBV6-5	TRBJ1-6	CASSPDSANSSPLHF	TGTGCCAGCAGTCCCGACAGCGCAAACAGTTCACCCCTCCACTTT
-	TRBD1	TRBV5-8	TRBJ2-3	CASSLEGTGMITDTQYF	TGTGCCAGCAGCTTGGAAGGGACAGGGATGATCACAGATACGCAGTATTTT
-	-	TRBV11-2	TRBJ1-1	CASSLTGQSNTEAFF	TGTGCCAGCAGCTTGACTGGACAGAGTAACACTGAAGCTTTCTTT
-	-	TRBV5-1	TRBJ2-3	CASSLLNGVADTQYF	TGCGCCAGCAGCTTGCTGAACGGGGTCGCAGATACGCAGTATTTT
-	-	TRBV19	TRBJ2-3	CASSSRAFTDTQYF	TGTGCCAGTAGTAGCAGGGCGTTCACAGATACGCAGTATTTT
-	TRBD2	TRBV10-3	TRBJ2-6	CAIRSGGAGANVLTF	TGTGCCATCAGAAGCGGGGGCGCTGGGGCCAACGTCCTGACTTTC
-	-	TRBV7-2	TRBJ1-3	CASSLERGTGNTIYF	TGTGCCAGCAGCCTGGAAAGGGGGACGGGAAACACCATATATTTT
few	TRBD1	TRBV5-4	TRBJ1-1	CASSPSGTGPMNTEAFF	TGTGCCAGCAGCCCTTCCGGGACAGGGCCGATGAACACTGAAGCTTTCTTT
-	-	TRBV6-6	TRBJ2-5	CASSYSAPETQYF	TGTGCCAGCAGTTACTCGGCCCCAGAGACCCAGTACTTC
few	-	TRBV28	TRBJ1-2	CASRLGPSWGYTF	TGTGCCAGCAGATTAGGGCCTTCGTGGGGCTACACCTTC
-	-	TRBV6-5	TRBJ1-6	CASSSGPDNGSPLHF	TGTGCCAGCAGTTCTGGGCCGGATAATGGTTCACCCCTCCACTTT
-	-	TRBV27	TRBJ1-2	CASSLSDGDNLNYGYTF	TGTGCCAGCAGTTTATCCGATGGGGACAATCTTAACTATGGCTACACCTTC
-	TRBD1	TRBV10-3	TRBJ1-1	CAISESRQGSEAFF	TGTGCCATCAGTGAGTCAAGACAGGGAAGTGAAGCTTTCTTT
-	TRBD2	TRBV19	TRBJ2-7	CASSIYEAGAYEQYF	TGTGCCAGTAGTATCTACGAAGCGGGGGCCTACGAGCAGTACTTC
-	-	TRBV11-3	TRBJ1-1	CASSFGTRGKAFF	TGTGCCAGCAGCTTTGGGACAAGGGGGAAAGCTTTCTTT
-	TRBD1	TRBV24-1	TRBJ1-5	CATSDGTGTNQPQHF	TGTGCCACCAGTGATGGGACAGGGACCAATCAGCCCCAGCATTTT
-	-	TRBV11-2	TRBJ1-1	CASSYGEGGTEAFF	TGTGCCAGCAGCTACGGGGAGGGTGGGACTGAAGCTTTCTTT
-	-	TRBV20-1	TRBJ1-6	CSASQDAGNSPLHF	TGCAGTGCTAGTCAGGATGCGGGGAATTCACCCCTCCACTTT
-	TRBD1	TRBV5-1	TRBJ2-5	CASSPQGAPQETQYF	TGCGCCAGCAGCCCTCAGGGGGCGCCCCAAGAGACCCAGTACTTC
-	-	TRBV4-2	TRBJ1-6	CASSQSLGAGYNSPLHF	TGTGCCAGCAGCCAGTCGTTAGGAGCCGGATATAATTCACCCCTCCACTTT
once	-	TRBV7-9	TRBJ2-1	CASSFLDNNEQFF	TGTGCCAGCAGCTTTCTAGATAACAATGAGCAGTTCTTC
-	-	TRBV19	TRBJ2-5	CASSSLAQETQYF	TGTGCCAGTAGTTCACTAGCCCAAGAGACCCAGTACTTC
once	-	TRBV24-1	TRBJ2-2	CATRGQEGTGELFF	TGTGCCACCAGAGGACAGGAGGGCACCGGGGAGCTGTTTTTT